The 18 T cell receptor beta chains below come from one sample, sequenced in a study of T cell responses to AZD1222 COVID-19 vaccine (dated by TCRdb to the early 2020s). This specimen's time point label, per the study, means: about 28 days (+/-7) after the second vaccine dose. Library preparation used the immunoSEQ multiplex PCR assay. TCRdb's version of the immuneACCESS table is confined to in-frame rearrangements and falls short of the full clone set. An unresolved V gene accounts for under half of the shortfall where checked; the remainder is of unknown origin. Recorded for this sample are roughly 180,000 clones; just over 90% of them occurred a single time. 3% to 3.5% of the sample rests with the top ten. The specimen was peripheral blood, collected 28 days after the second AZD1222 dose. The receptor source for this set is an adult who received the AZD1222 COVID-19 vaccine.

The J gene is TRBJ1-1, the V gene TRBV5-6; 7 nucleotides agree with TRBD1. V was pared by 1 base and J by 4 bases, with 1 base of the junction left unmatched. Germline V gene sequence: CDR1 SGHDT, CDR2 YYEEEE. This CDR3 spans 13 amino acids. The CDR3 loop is CASSLNRGTEAFF. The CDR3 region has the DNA TGTGCCAGCAGCTTGAACAGGGGCACTGAAGCTTTCTTT.

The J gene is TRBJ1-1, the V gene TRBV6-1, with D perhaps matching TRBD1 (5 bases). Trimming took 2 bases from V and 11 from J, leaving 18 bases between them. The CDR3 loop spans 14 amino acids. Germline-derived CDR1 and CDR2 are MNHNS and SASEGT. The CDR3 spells CASSEPSSGPRAFF. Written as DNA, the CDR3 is TGTGCCAGCAGTGAACCCTCGTCGGGGCCTAGGGCTTTCTTT.

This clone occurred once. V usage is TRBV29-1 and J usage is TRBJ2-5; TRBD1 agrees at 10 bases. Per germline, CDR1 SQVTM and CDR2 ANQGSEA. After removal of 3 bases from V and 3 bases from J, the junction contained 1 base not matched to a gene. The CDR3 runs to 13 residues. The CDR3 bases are TGCAGCGTTGACGGGACAGGGGAAGAGACCCAGTACTTC. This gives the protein CSVDGTGEETQYF. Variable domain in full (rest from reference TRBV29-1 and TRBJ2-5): SAVISQKPSRDICQRGTSLTIQCQVDSQVTMMFWYRQQPGQSLTLIATANQGSEATYESGFVIDKFPISRPNLTFSTLTVSNMSPEDSSIYLCSVDGTGEETQYFGPGTRLLVL.

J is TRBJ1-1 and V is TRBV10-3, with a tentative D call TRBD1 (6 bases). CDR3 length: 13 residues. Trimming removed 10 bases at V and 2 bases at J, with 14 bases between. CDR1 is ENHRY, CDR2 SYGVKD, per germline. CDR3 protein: CANRGDTNTEAFF. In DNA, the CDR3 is TGTGCCAACCGAGGGGACACCAACACTGAAGCTTTCTTT.

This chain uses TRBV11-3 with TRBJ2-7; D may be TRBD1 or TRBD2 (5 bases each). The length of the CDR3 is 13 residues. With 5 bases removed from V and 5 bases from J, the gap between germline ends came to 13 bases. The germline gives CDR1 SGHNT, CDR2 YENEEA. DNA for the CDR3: TGTGCCAGCAGCCCGCCCCGAGGGGACGAGCAGTACTTC. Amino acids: CASSPPRGDEQYF. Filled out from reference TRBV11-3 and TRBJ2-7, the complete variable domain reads EAGVVQSPRYKIIEKKQPVAFWCNPISGHNTLYWYLQNLGQGPELLIRYENEEAVDDSQLPKDRFSAERLKGVDSTLKIQPAELGDSAVYLCASSPPRGDEQYFGPGTRLTVT.

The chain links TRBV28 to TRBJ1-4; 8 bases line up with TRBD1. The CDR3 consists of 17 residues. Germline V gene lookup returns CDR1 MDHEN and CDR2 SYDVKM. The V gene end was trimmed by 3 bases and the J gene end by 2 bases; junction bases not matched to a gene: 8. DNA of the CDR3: TGTGCCAGCAGTTTCGACGACAGGGGAACCACTAATGAAAAACTGTTTTTT. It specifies CASSFDDRGTTNEKLFF.

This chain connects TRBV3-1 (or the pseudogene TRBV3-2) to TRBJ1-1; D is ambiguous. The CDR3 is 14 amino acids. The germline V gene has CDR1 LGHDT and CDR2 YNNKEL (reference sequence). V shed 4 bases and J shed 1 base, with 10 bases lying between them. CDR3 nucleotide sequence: TGTGCCAGCAGCCCGCGGTGGGGGAACACTGAAGCTTTCTTT. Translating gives CASSPRWGNTEAFF.

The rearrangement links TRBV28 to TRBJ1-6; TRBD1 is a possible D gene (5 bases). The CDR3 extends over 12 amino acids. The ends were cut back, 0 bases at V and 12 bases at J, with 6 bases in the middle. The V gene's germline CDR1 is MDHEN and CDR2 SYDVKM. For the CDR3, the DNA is TGTGCCAGCAGTTTATGGGGGGAACCCCTCCACTTT. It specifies CASSLWGEPLHF.

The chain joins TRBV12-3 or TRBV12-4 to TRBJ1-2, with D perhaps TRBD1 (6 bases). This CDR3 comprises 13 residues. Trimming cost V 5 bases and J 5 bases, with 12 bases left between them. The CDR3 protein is CASSGGHLYGYTF. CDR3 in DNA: TGTGCCAGCAGTGGGGGACACCTTTATGGCTACACCTTC.

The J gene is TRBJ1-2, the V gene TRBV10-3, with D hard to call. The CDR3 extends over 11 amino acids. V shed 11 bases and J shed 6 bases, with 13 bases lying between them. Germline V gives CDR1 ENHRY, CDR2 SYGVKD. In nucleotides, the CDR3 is TGTGCCGTCGGACCCTCCGATGGCTACACCTTC. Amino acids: CAVGPSDGYTF.

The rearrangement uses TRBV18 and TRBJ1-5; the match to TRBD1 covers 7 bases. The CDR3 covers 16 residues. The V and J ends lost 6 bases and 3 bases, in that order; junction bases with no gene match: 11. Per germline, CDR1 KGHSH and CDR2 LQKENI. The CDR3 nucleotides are TGTGCCAGCTCCCCCCTTTCGACAGGGTACAATCAGCCCCAGCATTTT. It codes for CASSPLSTGYNQPQHF.

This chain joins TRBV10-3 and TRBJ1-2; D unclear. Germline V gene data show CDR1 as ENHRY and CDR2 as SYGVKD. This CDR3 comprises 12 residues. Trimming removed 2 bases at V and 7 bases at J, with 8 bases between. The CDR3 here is CAISERGFGYTF. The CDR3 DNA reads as TGTGCCATCAGTGAGCGAGGGTTTGGCTACACCTTC.

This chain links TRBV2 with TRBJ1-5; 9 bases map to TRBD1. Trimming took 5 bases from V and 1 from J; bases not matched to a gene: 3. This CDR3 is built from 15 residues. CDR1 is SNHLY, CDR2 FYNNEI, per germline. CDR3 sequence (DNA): TGTGCCAGCAGTCAGGACAGGGGAAGCAATCAGCCCCAGCATTTT. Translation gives CASSQDRGSNQPQHF.

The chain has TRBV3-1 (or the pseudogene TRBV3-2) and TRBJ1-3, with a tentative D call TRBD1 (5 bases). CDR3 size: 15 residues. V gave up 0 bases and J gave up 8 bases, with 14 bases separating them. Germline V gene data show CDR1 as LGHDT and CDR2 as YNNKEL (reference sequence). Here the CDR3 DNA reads TGTGCCAGCAGCCAAGATGATCGACAGTCGGACACCATATATTTT. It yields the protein CASSQDDRQSDTIYF.

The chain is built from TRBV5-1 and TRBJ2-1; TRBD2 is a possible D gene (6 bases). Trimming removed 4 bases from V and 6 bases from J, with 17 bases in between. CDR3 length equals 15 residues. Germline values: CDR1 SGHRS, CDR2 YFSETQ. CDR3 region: CASSRRVARGNEQFF. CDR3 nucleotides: TGCGCCAGCAGCAGGAGGGTGGCCCGGGGCAATGAGCAGTTCTTC.

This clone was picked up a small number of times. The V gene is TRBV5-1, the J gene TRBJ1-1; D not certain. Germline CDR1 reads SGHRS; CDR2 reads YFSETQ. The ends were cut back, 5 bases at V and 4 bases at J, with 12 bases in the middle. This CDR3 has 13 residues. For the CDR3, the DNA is TGCGCCAGCAGACCGGCCCGGGGCACTGAAGCTTTCTTT. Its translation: CASRPARGTEAFF.

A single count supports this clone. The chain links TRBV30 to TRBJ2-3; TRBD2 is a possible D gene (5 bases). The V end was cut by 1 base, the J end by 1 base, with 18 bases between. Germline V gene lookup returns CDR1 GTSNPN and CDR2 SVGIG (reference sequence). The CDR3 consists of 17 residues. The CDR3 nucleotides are TGTGCCTGGAGTGCGTGGGTCTACCGGGATGGCACAGATACGCAGTATTTT. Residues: CAWSAWVYRDGTDTQYF.

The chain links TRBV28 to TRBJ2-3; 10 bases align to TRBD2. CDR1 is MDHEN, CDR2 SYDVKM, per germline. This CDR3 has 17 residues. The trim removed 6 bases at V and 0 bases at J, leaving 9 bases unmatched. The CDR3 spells CASRRTTSGTSTDTQYF. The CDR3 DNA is TGTGCCAGCAGACGAACCACTAGCGGGACGAGCACAGATACGCAGTATTTT.